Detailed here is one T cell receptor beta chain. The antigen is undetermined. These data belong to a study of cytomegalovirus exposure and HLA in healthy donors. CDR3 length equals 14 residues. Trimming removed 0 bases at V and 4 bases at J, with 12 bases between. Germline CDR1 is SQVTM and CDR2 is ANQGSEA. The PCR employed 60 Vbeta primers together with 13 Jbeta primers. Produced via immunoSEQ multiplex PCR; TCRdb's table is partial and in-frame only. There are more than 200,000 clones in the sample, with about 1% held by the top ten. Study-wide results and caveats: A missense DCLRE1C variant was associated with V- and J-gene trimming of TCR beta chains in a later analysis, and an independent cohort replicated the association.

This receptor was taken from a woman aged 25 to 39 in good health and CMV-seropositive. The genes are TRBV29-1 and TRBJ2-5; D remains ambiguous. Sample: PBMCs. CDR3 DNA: TGCAGCGTTGAAGATTCCTCGGAGTTAGAGACCCAGTACTTC. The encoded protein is CSVEDSSELETQYF.